These 27 T cell receptor beta chains share one sample of origin, sequenced in a study of T cell responses to AZD1222 COVID-19 vaccine. The method was immunoSEQ multiplex PCR; TCRdb's version includes in-frame clones alone and lacks a portion of them. The sample includes more than 70,000 clones, about 91% of them seen just once. The sample was peripheral blood, taken 28 days after the second AZD1222 dose. The receptors come from an adult who received the AZD1222 COVID-19 vaccine.

The rearrangement links TRBV6-6 to TRBJ2-7; maybe TRBD1 (6 bases). CDR1 and CDR2 (germline): MNHNY, SVGAGI (reference sequence). This CDR3 comprises 15 residues. Trimming pared 5 bases from V and 0 bases from J, leaving 14 bases between. DNA of the CDR3: TGTGCCAGCAGTCCTACTACAGGGAACTCCTACGAGCAGTACTTC. Residues: CASSPTTGNSYEQYF.

This sequence joins TRBV27 and TRBJ1-5; D call uncertain. From germline, CDR1 is MNHEY and CDR2 SMNVEV (reference sequence). This CDR3 contains 14 residues. Trimming took off 6 bases at V and 5 bases at J, with 14 bases between the two ends. In DNA, the CDR3 is TGTGCCAGCAGCCTAGTAAAGCTGGATCAGCCCCAGCATTTT. Encoded protein: CASSLVKLDQPQHF.

The chain combines TRBV15 with TRBJ1-5, with TRBD1 identical over 9 bases. Germline V gene data show CDR1 as LNHNV and CDR2 as YYDKDF (reference sequence). V shed 3 bases and J 4 bases; nucleotides not matched to a gene: 10. CDR3 length: 17 amino acids. CDR3 residues: CATSRSRDREGNQPQHF. CDR3 sequence (DNA): TGTGCCACCAGCAGGTCCCGGGACAGGGAAGGTAATCAGCCCCAGCATTTT.

The V gene is TRBV7-2, the J gene TRBJ1-5; D not resolved. CDR3 size: 15 residues. Trimming removed 4 bases from V and 6 bases from J, with 16 bases in between. Per germline, CDR1 SGHTA and CDR2 FQGNSA. CDR3 sequence reads: CASSSGSSGSQPQHF. CDR3 nucleotides: TGTGCCAGCAGCTCGGGATCTTCAGGAAGTCAGCCCCAGCATTTT. Using reference TRBV7-2 and TRBJ1-5 for the parts outside the CDR3, the full variable domain is GAGVSQSPSNKVTEKGKDVELRCDPISGHTALYWYRQSLGQGLEFLIYFQGNSAPDKSGLPSDRFSAERTGGSVSTLTIQRTQQEDSAVYLCASSSGSSGSQPQHFGDGTRLSIL.

This sequence joins TRBV28 and TRBJ1-3, with 7 bases identical to TRBD1. V shed 5 bases, J shed 0 bases, and the junction held 10 bases outside the gene matches. Germline CDR1 MDHEN, CDR2 SYDVKM. The CDR3 has 17 amino acids. The CDR3 spells CASSAPDRLLSGNTIYF. The DNA of the CDR3 is TGTGCCAGCAGTGCCCCGGACAGGCTACTCTCTGGAAACACCATATATTTT.

This chain uses TRBV6-5 with TRBJ1-3; 9 bases match TRBD1. This CDR3 spans 15 amino acids. The V segment lost 6 bases and the J segment 4 bases; nucleotides outside the gene matches: 7. In germline, CDR1 is MNHEY, CDR2 SVGAGI. CDR3 bases: TGTGCCAGCAGGCGTCCGGGACAGGGAGGAAACACCATATATTTT. It is translated as CASRRPGQGGNTIYF.

The gene calls are TRBV19 and TRBJ1-4; no definite D call. V shed 3 bases and J shed 0 bases, with 14 bases lying between them. Germline values: CDR1 LNHDA, CDR2 SQIVND (reference sequence). This CDR3 contains 17 residues. CDR3 loop: CASSMPRGSTTNEKLFF. The CDR3 DNA follows: TGTGCCAGTAGTATGCCCCGTGGGAGTACAACTAATGAAAAACTGTTTTTT.

The CDR3 bases are TGTGCCAGCAGAGGGAAGCAGAACACTGAAGCTTTCTTT. Translating gives CASRGKQNTEAFF. V usage is TRBV28 and J usage is TRBJ1-1; no definite D call. Germline V gene data show CDR1 as MDHEN and CDR2 as SYDVKM. V was shortened by 6 bases and J by 1 base, with 9 bases between the two germline ends. This CDR3 comprises 13 residues.

This clone was picked up one time. The chain uses TRBV7-9 and TRBJ2-2, with 10 bases aligning to TRBD2. The CDR3 has 16 amino acids. Per the germline V gene, CDR1 is SEHNR and CDR2 is FQNEAQ (reference sequence). With 6 bases clipped from V and 5 bases from J, the junction kept 9 bases outside the gene matches. The CDR3 sequence is CASRQPSGRRTGELFF. For the CDR3, the DNA is TGTGCCAGCAGACAGCCTAGCGGGAGAAGGACCGGGGAGCTGTTTTTT.

V is TRBV6-5 and J is TRBJ2-3, with no clear D. The CDR3 extends over 14 amino acids. V was shortened by 2 bases and J by 0 bases, with 6 bases between the two germline ends. Germline-derived CDR1 and CDR2 are MNHEY and SVGAGI. CDR3 nucleotide sequence: TGTGCCAGCAGTTACGGGTCTAGCACAGATACGCAGTATTTT. It yields the protein CASSYGSSTDTQYF.

The chain recombines TRBV28 with TRBJ1-5, with D perhaps matching TRBD1 (5 bases). Per the germline V gene, CDR1 is MDHEN and CDR2 is SYDVKM. The CDR3 is 15 amino acids. Trimming removed 5 bases from V and 8 bases from J, with 19 bases in between. The chain's CDR3 is CASSTFFGGVKPQHF. The CDR3 DNA is TGTGCCAGCAGTACCTTTTTCGGGGGTGTGAAGCCCCAGCATTTT.

The V call is TRBV7-9, the J call TRBJ2-1; 8 bases are a match to TRBD1. The CDR3 is 14 amino acids. Trimming took 8 bases from V and 3 from J; bases not matched to a gene: 6. Germline lookup yields CDR1 SEHNR and CDR2 FQNEAQ (reference sequence). The CDR3, as DNA: TGTGCCAGCGCTTCGGACAGGGTCTACAATGAGCAGTTCTTC. Translated: CASASDRVYNEQFF.

This chain uses TRBV6-1 with TRBJ1-2; TRBD1 is a possible D gene (5 bases). Germline V gives CDR1 MNHNS, CDR2 SASEGT. The CDR3 contains 15 residues. The V and J ends lost 0 bases and 4 bases respectively, with 12 bases between them. The CDR3 loop reads CASSEAASGGYGYTF. The CDR3 coding sequence is TGTGCCAGCAGTGAAGCGGCCAGCGGGGGCTATGGCTACACCTTC.

This sequence joins TRBV7-2 and TRBJ1-5, with D hard to call. The CDR3 covers 14 residues. The V gene lost 1 base and the J gene lost 4 bases, with 8 bases spanning the gap. The germline CDR1 and CDR2 sequences are SGHTA and FQGNSA. CDR3 sequence reads: CASSLESRNQPQHF. In DNA form, the CDR3 reads TGTGCCAGCAGCTTAGAATCAAGGAATCAGCCCCAGCATTTT.

This chain links TRBV28 with TRBJ1-5, with D hard to call. The germline gives CDR1 MDHEN, CDR2 SYDVKM. The CDR3 is 13 residues long. The V gene lost 10 bases and the J gene lost 3 bases, with 13 bases spanning the gap. This chain's CDR3 is CATQALVNQPQHF. CDR3 DNA sequence: TGTGCCACCCAGGCCTTGGTCAATCAGCCCCAGCATTTT.

This rearrangement joins TRBV6-5 to TRBJ2-7; D remains ambiguous. CDR1 and CDR2 from the germline V gene are MNHEY and SVGAGI. The CDR3 contains 14 residues. Trimming shortened V by 3 bases and J by 3 bases, and 12 bases separated the two germline ends. The CDR3 region has the DNA TGTGCCAGCAGTTATGGCAGGAGCCGCTACGAGCAGTACTTC. Translated, it gives CASSYGRSRYEQYF.

This chain joins TRBV6-1 and TRBJ2-1; D is undetermined. Germline CDR1 is MNHNS and CDR2 is SASEGT. Trimming left V 3 bases short and J 5 bases short, with 17 bases between. The CDR3 covers 16 residues. CDR3 nucleotides: TGTGCCAGCAGTGAGGTCCCCGGATCTAGGGACAATGAGCAGTTCTTC. Protein: CASSEVPGSRDNEQFF.

This chain uses TRBV6-5 with TRBJ2-7, with D uncertain. The CDR3 consists of 12 residues. The germline V gene encodes CDR1 MNHEY and CDR2 SVGAGI. V lost 6 bases and J lost 0, with 6 bases in between. CDR3 residues: CASRPASYEQYF. In nucleotides, the CDR3 is TGTGCCAGCAGGCCTGCCTCCTACGAGCAGTACTTC.

Only one count was recorded for this clone. The chain recombines TRBV24-1 with TRBJ2-3; 8 positions agree with TRBD2. With V trimmed by 3 bases and J by 0 bases, 4 bases remained unmatched. Germline V gives CDR1 KGHDR, CDR2 SFDVKD. The CDR3 consists of 16 residues. The CDR3 bases are TGTGCCACCAGTGATCAGAGCGGGGGAAGCACAGATACGCAGTATTTT. Its protein is CATSDQSGGSTDTQYF.

The genes are TRBV7-9 and TRBJ2-1, with TRBD2 matching over 8 bases. Per germline, CDR1 SEHNR and CDR2 FQNEAQ (reference sequence). V shed 6 bases and J 7 bases; nucleotides not matched to a gene: 2. The CDR3 loop spans 12 amino acids. CDR3 region: CASRPSGNEQFF. The CDR3 DNA is TGTGCCAGCAGGCCTAGCGGGAATGAGCAGTTCTTC.

The V gene is TRBV21-1, the J gene TRBJ2-4; TRBD1, as called in the table, went unchecked against the DNA. TRBV21-1 is a pseudogene segment. The CDR3 loop spans 18 amino acids. CDR3 residues: CASSSPGGDWLAKNIQYF. Written as DNA, the CDR3 is TGTGCCAGCAGCAGCCCAGGGGGCGACTGGTTGGCCAAAAACATTCAGTACTTC.

The CDR3 sequence is CASSTRDRVSPYEQYF. CDR3 in DNA: TGTGCCAGCAGCACCCGTGACAGGGTCTCCCCCTACGAGCAGTACTTC. This chain connects TRBV21-1 to TRBJ2-7; the tabulated D call, TRBD1, remains unverified against the DNA. TRBV21-1 has pseudogene status. This CDR3 comprises 16 residues.

This clone appeared once. This chain uses TRBV18 with TRBJ2-2; weak D call: TRBD2 (5 bases). Trimming left V 3 bases short and J 8 bases short, with 13 bases between. Per the germline V gene, CDR1 is KGHSH and CDR2 is LQKENI. The length of the CDR3 is 14 residues. Here the CDR3 reads CASSPGEVTGELFF. CDR3 bases: TGTGCCAGCTCACCGGGAGAGGTTACAGGGGAGCTGTTTTTT.

This clone has just one count. This CDR3 is CASSLDRGNSPLHF. CDR3 sequence (DNA): TGCGCCAGCAGTCTGGACAGGGGAAATTCACCCCTCCACTTT. V is TRBV10-1 and J is TRBJ1-6, with TRBD1 matching 9 bases. Germline V gives CDR1 WNHNN, CDR2 SYGVQD (reference sequence). V lost 5 bases, J lost 7 bases, and 3 bases stayed unmatched. This CDR3 is built from 14 residues.

The rearrangement joins TRBV24-1 to TRBJ2-3; D might be TRBD2 (5 bases). Trimming took off 9 bases at V and 0 bases at J, with 21 bases between the two ends. The CDR3 has 17 residues. Per the germline V gene, CDR1 is KGHDR and CDR2 is SFDVKD. The DNA for the CDR3 is TGTGCCACCGCTTCTAGCACAGCACTTTTTAGCACAGATACGCAGTATTTT. It yields the protein CATASSTALFSTDTQYF.

This chain connects TRBV29-1 to TRBJ1-1; D gene uncertain. Germline V CDR1 and CDR2: SQVTM, ANQGSEA. The CDR3 has 10 amino acids. V lost 5 bases to trimming and J lost 2 bases, with 3 bases between them. CDR3 coding DNA: TGCAGCGTTTACAACACTGAAGCTTTCTTT. Translation: CSVYNTEAFF.

V usage is TRBV28 and J usage is TRBJ2-1, with 7 bases lining up with TRBD2. The CDR3 sequence is 17 residues long. V gave up 5 bases and J gave up 0 bases; unmatched junction bases: 10. The germline V gene encodes CDR1 MDHEN and CDR2 SYDVKM. CDR3 nucleotide sequence: TGTGCCAGCAGTCCCTTGCTAGCGGACCTCTCCTACAATGAGCAGTTCTTC. Its protein product is CASSPLLADLSYNEQFF.